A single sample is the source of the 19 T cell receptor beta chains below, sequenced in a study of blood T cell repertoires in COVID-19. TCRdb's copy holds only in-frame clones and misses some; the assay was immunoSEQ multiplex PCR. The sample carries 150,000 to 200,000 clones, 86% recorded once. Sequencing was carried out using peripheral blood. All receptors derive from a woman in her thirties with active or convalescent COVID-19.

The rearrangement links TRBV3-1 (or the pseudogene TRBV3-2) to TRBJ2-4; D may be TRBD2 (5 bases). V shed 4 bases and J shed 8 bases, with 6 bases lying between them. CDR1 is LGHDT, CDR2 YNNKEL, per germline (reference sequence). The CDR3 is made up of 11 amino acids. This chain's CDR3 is CASSRGDIQYF. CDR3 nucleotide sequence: TGTGCCAGCAGCCGGGGAGACATTCAGTACTTC.

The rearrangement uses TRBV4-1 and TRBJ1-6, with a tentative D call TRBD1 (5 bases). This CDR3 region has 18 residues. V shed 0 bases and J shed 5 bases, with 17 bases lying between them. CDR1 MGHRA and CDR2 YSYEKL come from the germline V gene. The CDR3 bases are TGCGCCAGCAGCCAAGATCTTAGCGGGTGGGGCAATAATTCACCCCTCCACTTT. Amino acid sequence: CASSQDLSGWGNNSPLHF.

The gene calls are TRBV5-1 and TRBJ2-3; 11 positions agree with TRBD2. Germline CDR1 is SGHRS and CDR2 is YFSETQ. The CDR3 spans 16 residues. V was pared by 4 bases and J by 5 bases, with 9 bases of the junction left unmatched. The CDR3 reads CASSPLTSGAGDTQYF. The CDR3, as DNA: TGCGCCAGCAGCCCGCTGACTAGCGGGGCGGGAGATACGCAGTATTTT.

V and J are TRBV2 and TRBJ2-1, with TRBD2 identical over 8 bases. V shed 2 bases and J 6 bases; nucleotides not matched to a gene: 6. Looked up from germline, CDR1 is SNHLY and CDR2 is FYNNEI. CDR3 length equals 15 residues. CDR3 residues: CASSEWLAGSNEQFF. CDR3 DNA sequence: TGTGCCAGCAGTGAATGGCTAGCGGGTTCCAATGAGCAGTTCTTC.

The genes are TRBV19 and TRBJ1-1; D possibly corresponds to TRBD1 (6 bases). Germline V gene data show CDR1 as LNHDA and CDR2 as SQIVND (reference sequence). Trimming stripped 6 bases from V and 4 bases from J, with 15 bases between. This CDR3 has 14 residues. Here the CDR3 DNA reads TGTGCCAGTAGACCGACAGGTCGGTTCACTGAAGCTTTCTTT. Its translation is CASRPTGRFTEAFF.

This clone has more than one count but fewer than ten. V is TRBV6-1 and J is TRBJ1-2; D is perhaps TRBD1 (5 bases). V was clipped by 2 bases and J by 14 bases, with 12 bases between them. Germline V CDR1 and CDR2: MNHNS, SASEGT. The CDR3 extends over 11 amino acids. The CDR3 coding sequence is TGTGCCAGCAGTGAAAGCAGGGAATATACCTTC. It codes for CASSESREYTF.

CDR3 amino acids: CASSPNPDTEAFF. Written as DNA, the CDR3 is TGTGCCAGCTCACCAAATCCCGACACTGAAGCTTTCTTT. The V and J genes are TRBV18 and TRBJ1-1; no firm D call. This CDR3 is built from 13 residues. Germline lookup yields CDR1 KGHSH and CDR2 LQKENI. V lost 2 bases, J lost 3 bases, and 7 bases lay in between. Complete variable domain (other parts from reference TRBV18 and TRBJ1-1): NAGVMQNPRHLVRRRGQEARLRCSPMKGHSHVYWYRQLPEEGLKFMVYLQKENIIDESGMPKERFSAEFPKEGPSILRIQQVVRGDSAAYFCASSPNPDTEAFFGQGTRLTVV.

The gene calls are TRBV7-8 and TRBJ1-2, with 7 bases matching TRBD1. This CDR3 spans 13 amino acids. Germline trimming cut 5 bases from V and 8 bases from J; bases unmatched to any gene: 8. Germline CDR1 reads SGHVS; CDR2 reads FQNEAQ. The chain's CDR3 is CASSQTRQGGYTF. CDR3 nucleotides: TGTGCCAGCAGCCAGACGCGACAGGGAGGCTACACCTTC.

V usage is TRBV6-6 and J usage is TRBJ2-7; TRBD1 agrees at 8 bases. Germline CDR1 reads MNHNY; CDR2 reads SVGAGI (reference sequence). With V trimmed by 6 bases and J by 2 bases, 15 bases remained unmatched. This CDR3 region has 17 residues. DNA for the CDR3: TGTGCCAGCAGCCGATCTAATGACAGGGGCTATCCCTACGAGCAGTACTTC. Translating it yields CASSRSNDRGYPYEQYF.

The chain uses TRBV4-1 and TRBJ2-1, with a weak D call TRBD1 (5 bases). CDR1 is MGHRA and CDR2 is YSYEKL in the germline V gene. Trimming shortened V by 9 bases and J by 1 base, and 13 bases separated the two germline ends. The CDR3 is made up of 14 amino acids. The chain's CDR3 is CASTGQGSYNEQFF. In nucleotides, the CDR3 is TGCGCCAGTACCGGTCAGGGATCCTACAATGAGCAGTTCTTC.

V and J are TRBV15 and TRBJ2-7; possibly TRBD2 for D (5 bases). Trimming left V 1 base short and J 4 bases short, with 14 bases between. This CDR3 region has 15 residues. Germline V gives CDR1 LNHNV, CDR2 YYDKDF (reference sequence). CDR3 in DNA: TGTGCCACCAGCAGAGTAGACGGGAAGGTATACGAGCAGTACTTC. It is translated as CATSRVDGKVYEQYF.

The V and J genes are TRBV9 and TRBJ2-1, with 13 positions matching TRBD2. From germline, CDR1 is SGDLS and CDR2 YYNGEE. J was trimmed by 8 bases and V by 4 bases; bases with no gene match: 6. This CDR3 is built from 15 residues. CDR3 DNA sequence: TGTGCCAGCAGCCTCGGACTAGCGGGAGCAGATGAGCAGTTCTTC. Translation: CASSLGLAGADEQFF.

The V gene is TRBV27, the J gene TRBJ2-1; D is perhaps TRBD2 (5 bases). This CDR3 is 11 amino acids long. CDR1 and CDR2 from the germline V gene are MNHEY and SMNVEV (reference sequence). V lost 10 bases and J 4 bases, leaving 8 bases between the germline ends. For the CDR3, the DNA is TGTGCCACCCAGCGGTACAATGAGCAGTTCTTC. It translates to CATQRYNEQFF.

CDR3 coding DNA: TGTGCCAGCAGTTCCGACAGGGGAAGGAATCAGCCCCAGCATTTT. It is translated as CASSSDRGRNQPQHF. The chain combines TRBV5-6 with TRBJ1-5; 8 positions agree with TRBD1. Germline CDR1 is SGHDT and CDR2 is YYEEEE. J was trimmed by 4 bases and V by 5 bases; bases with no gene match: 8. The CDR3 extends over 15 amino acids.

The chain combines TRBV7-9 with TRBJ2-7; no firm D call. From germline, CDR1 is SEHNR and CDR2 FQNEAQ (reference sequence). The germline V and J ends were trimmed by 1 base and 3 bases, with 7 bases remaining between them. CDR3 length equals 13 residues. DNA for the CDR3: TGTGCCAGCAGCTTAGGTGCCAGCTACGAGCAGTACTTC. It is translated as CASSLGASYEQYF.

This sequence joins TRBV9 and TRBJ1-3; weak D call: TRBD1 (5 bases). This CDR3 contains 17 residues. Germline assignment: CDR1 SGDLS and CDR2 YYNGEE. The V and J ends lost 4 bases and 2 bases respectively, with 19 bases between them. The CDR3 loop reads CASSIRVLALAGNTIYF. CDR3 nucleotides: TGTGCCAGCAGCATCAGGGTCCTAGCGTTGGCTGGAAACACCATATATTTT.

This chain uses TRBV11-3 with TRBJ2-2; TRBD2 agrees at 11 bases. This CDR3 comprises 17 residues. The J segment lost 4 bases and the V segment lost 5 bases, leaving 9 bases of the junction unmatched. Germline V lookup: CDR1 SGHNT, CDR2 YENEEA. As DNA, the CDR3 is TGTGCCAGCAGCCCCTTTAGCGGGGGGGCGCGCACCGGGGAGCTGTTTTTT. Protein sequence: CASSPFSGGARTGELFF. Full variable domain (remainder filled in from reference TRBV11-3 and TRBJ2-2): EAGVVQSPRYKIIEKKQPVAFWCNPISGHNTLYWYLQNLGQGPELLIRYENEEAVDDSQLPKDRFSAERLKGVDSTLKIQPAELGDSAVYLCASSPFSGGARTGELFFGEGSRLTVL.

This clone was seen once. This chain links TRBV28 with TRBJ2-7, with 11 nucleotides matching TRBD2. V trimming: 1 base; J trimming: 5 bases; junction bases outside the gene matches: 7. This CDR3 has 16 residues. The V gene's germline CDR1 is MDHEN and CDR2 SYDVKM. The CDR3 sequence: CASSLYGTSGTHEQYF. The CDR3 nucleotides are TGTGCCAGCAGTTTATATGGGACTAGCGGAACTCACGAGCAGTACTTC.

The DNA of the CDR3 is TGTGCCAGCAGCGTAGAAGCGGGGAAAGAGACCCAGTACTTC. Translated: CASSVEAGKETQYF. The chain is built from TRBV9 and TRBJ2-5; 7 bases agree with TRBD2. This CDR3 is built from 14 residues. Trimming at V came to 0 bases and at J to 3 bases, leaving 2 bases not matched to a gene. CDR1 is SGDLS, CDR2 YYNGEE, per germline.